These T cell receptor beta chains were read from a single sample in a study of shared clonotypes between healthy human individuals. TCRdb keeps only in-frame clones here, not all; method: immunoSEQ multiplex PCR. The table shows fewer than 600,000 clones, with roughly 78% occurring only once. Sequenced material: PBMCs. All receptors derive from a middle-aged woman in good health. Some clones in this sample may be carry-over from other donors' samples. Each CDR3 is given with its conserved first and last residue. The order of the fields is J gene, V gene, CDR3 protein.

TRBJ1-2,TRBV30,CARMVLTGNGYTF
TRBJ2-1,TRBV7-7,CASSSSGTAGMFF
TRBJ1-3,TRBV5-1,CASSSPDRGNTIYF
TRBJ2-3,TRBV5-1,CASNAGGRRTDTQYF
TRBJ2-5,TRBV5-6,CASSRGLLGETQYF
TRBJ2-7,TRBV4-1,CASSQDSPGTSGRTHEQYF
TRBJ2-1,TRBV29-1,CSVGDFNEQFF
TRBJ2-5,TRBV6-1,CASSEVQQETQYF
TRBJ2-7,TRBV15,CATSTGYSSYEQYF
TRBJ2-3,TRBV5-1,CASSSNSLAGALTQYF
TRBJ2-3,TRBV11-1,CASSLSRASGTTSTDTQYF
TRBJ2-7,TRBV7-3,CASSTTGVGEQYF
TRBJ2-1,TRBV4-3,CASSQDITGGNEQFF
TRBJ1-5,TRBV6-1,CASSGQLNSNQPQHF
TRBJ1-1,TRBV19,CASSIGQTGTEAFF
TRBJ2-7,TRBV19,CASSKEGGFRGAYEQYF
TRBJ2-3,TRBV10-3,CAISESRDTDTQYF
TRBJ2-6,TRBV15,CATSKDRAFSSGANVLTF
TRBJ2-3,TRBV28,CASSTVLEGGRTDTQYF
TRBJ1-5,TRBV10-3,CAISGQDSNQPQHF
TRBJ2-3,TRBV11-2,CASSLVTSSDTQYF
TRBJ1-2,TRBV10-3,CAIAVGHLYGYTF
TRBJ1-1,TRBV6-6,CASSYRRGGTEAFF
TRBJ2-3,TRBV2,CASSRLAVDTQYF
TRBJ1-4,TRBV5-1,CASSSSGTDEKLFF
TRBJ2-7,TRBV7-6,CASSLKGPVSGRYEQYF
TRBJ1-5,TRBV6-6,CASSLEGAPQPQHF
TRBJ1-4,TRBV6-5,CASRPDRGANEKLFF
TRBJ2-2,TRBV29-1,CSARKSENTGELFF
TRBJ1-1,TRBV29-1,CSVVEGALNTEAFF
TRBJ1-1,TRBV2,CASSDGRGPVYAEAFF
TRBJ2-7,TRBV27,CASSLNRGSYEQYF
TRBJ2-2,TRBV29-1,CSGGFNTGELFF
TRBJ1-5,TRBV18,CASSPERQGVQPQHF
TRBJ2-3,TRBV2,CASSEQARKGDTQYF
TRBJ2-7,TRBV29-1,CSVSRGQGDSEQYF
TRBJ2-3,TRBV5-1,CASSFPGRSTSTDTQYF
TRBJ2-1,TRBV7-8,CARSLREQFF
TRBJ2-2,TRBV4-2,CASSLGASGPTGELFF
TRBJ2-1,TRBV5-4,CASSFSRMGNEQFF
TRBJ1-4,TRBV28,CASRSTGTNEKLFF
TRBJ2-7,TRBV5-4,CASSPSLAGSGEQYF
TRBJ2-5,TRBV7-9,CASSLKRPFNSQETQYF
TRBJ1-4,TRBV6-1,CASSETGRDEKLFF
TRBJ2-5,TRBV2,CASSSQLTGQETQYF
TRBJ1-2,TRBV7-9,CASSSTGDYYGYTF
TRBJ2-7,TRBV19,CASSITTDYEQYF
TRBJ2-3,TRBV5-1,CASRAGGGTDTQYF
TRBJ2-7,TRBV28,CASSPSLAGLSYEQYF
TRBJ2-1,TRBV19,CASSIKAGVSYNEQFF